This T cell receptor beta chain was sequenced for a study of blood T cell repertoires in COVID-19. Study-level background: The analysed material was cDNA or gDNA that came from T cells, B-cell-depleted T cells, or PBMCs.

In the source study's methods: Estimation of nucleated cell counts relied on the amplification of reference gene primers. The repertoire was sequenced with immunoSEQ multiplex PCR; TCRdb's copy has only in-frame clones and lacks some. Clone size and V and J calls were adopted from that table, with D and trimming inferred from the DNA. The sample holds 120,000 or so clones, about 88% seen once. This CDR3 is 17 amino acids long. V was clipped by 7 bases and J by 3 bases; unmatched bases: 13. Germline CDR1 KGHDR, CDR2 SFDVKD. The origin of this receptor is a woman in her 50s with acute or convalescent COVID-19. This chain joins TRBV24-1 and TRBJ2-1, with 8 bases aligning to TRBD1. Material: peripheral blood. CDR3 bases: TGTGCCACCAGAGGCCCGAACCGGGACAGGCTCTACAATGAGCAGTTCTTC. It yields the protein CATRGPNRDRLYNEQFF.